This TCR beta chain was observed in a study of blood T cells in healthy people across ages. Those donating, healthy Caucasian individuals from Russia, were aged roughly 6 to 90. General study findings and limits: In long-lived donors, naive CD4+ cell counts and diversity exceeded those of aged donors. One million T cells yielded diversity estimates that were considered underestimates.

About this clonotype: Its target is unknown.

For the second PCR, which ran for about 7 to 11 cycles, a sample-barcoded 5' primer and a J-beta primer mix were used. A template-switch adaptor containing 12 random nucleotides labeled each cDNA molecule. TCRdb reanalysed the 5' RACE reads using MiXCR and keeps one entry per CDR3 protein. Here the sample spans 800,000 to 1,000,000 distinct CDR3 sequences, roughly 50% being singletons. The receptor's source is a man between 25 and 39 years old in good health. Sequences were obtained from blood.

The CDR3 sequence: CSAHPTGFVTYEQYF. Written as DNA, the CDR3 is TGCAGTGCTCACCCGACAGGGTTCGTCACCTACGAGCAGTACTTC. J is TRBJ2-7 and V is TRBV20-1; 7 positions match TRBD1. Trimming at V came to 5 bases and at J to 2 bases, leaving 12 bases not matched to a gene. Per the germline V gene, CDR1 is DFQATT and CDR2 is SNEGSKA (reference sequence). CDR3 length: 15 amino acids.